These 4 T cell receptor beta chains share one sample of origin, sequenced in a study of cytomegalovirus exposure and HLA in healthy donors. In the PCR, 60 Vbeta and 13 Jbeta primers were used. Clones were read by immunoSEQ multiplex PCR, and TCRdb kept only the in-frame ones, dropping some. Here the sample spans over 120,000 clones, around four fifths being singletons. Sequencing was performed on PBMCs. The source of these receptors is a female donor in good health and CMV-seronegative.

The chain carries TRBV28 and TRBJ1-2, with 7 bases aligning to TRBD1. CDR3 length: 14 residues. The germline gives CDR1 MDHEN, CDR2 SYDVKM. Germline trimming cut 5 bases from V and 3 bases from J; bases unmatched to any gene: 6. Here the CDR3 reads CASSRGGTDYGYTF. DNA of the CDR3: TGTGCCAGCAGTCGCGGCGGGACAGACTATGGCTACACCTTC.

This clone appeared a single time. The chain joins TRBV6-5 to TRBJ1-1, with 7 bases aligning to TRBD1. The germline CDR1 and CDR2 sequences are MNHEY and SVGAGI. The CDR3 consists of 15 residues. V shed 6 bases and J 1 base; nucleotides not matched to a gene: 8. The DNA for the CDR3 is TGTGCCAGCAGGACAGGGACGGTGGGGAACACTGAAGCTTTCTTT. Residues: CASRTGTVGNTEAFF.

The V gene is TRBV19, the J gene TRBJ1-6; 8 bases map to TRBD1. The germline V gene has CDR1 LNHDA and CDR2 SQIVND (reference sequence). With 7 bases clipped from V and 10 bases from J, the junction kept 18 bases outside the gene matches. The CDR3 covers 17 residues. The CDR3 nucleotides read TGTGCCAGTAAGGAATTCGGCAGGGGGCGTGGTGGGTCACCCCTCCACTTT. Protein: CASKEFGRGRGGSPLHF.

The chain carries TRBV30 and TRBJ2-1; 11 nucleotides agree with TRBD1. The germline CDR1 and CDR2 sequences are GTSNPN and SVGIG (reference sequence). The CDR3 covers 15 residues. The V gene end was trimmed by 1 base and the J gene end by 2 bases; junction bases not matched to a gene: 1. CDR3 nucleotide sequence: TGTGCCTGGAGTGGGGGACAGGGGGCCTACAATGAGCAGTTCTTC. Its translation: CAWSGGQGAYNEQFF.